A single sample is the source of the 4 T cell receptor beta chains below, sequenced in a study of beta chain features in type 1 diabetes. Study-wide results and caveats: TCRB CDR3s were moderately but significantly shorter in Type 1 diabetes patients in all four CD4+ subsets.

The antigens of these receptors remain unknown. Expressed TCRB transcripts were sequenced because the entire RNA isolate underwent reverse transcription. Clones were read by immunoSEQ multiplex PCR, and TCRdb kept only the in-frame ones, dropping some. The sample has 200,000 to 300,000 clones, about a tenth seen once; the top ten hold more than 0.015%. The sequencing input was naive CD4+ T cells from blood. The receptors derive from a man aged 30 to 39 with type 1 diabetes.

The sample holds a few counts of this clone. CDR3 protein: CASSQISGGTGGVNYGYTF. The CDR3 region has the DNA TGTGCCAGCAGCCAGATAAGCGGCGGGACAGGCGGAGTTAACTATGGCTACACCTTC. V gene TRBV11-2 combines with J gene TRBJ1-2, with 8 nucleotides matching TRBD1. V shed 5 bases, J shed 1 base, and the junction held 18 bases outside the gene matches. The V gene's germline CDR1 is SGHAT and CDR2 FQNNGV. The CDR3 consists of 19 residues.

This sequence joins TRBV11-2 and TRBJ2-1; TRBD2 is a possible D gene (6 bases). This CDR3 contains 15 residues. Trimming pared 0 bases from V and 4 bases from J, leaving 10 bases between. The germline gives CDR1 SGHAT, CDR2 FQNNGV. CDR3 sequence (DNA): TGTGCCAGCAGCTTAGAACGGGGAGGATACAATGAGCAGTTCTTC. It specifies CASSLERGGYNEQFF.

The chain has TRBV20-1 and TRBJ1-2, with TRBD1 matching 7 bases. Per the germline V gene, CDR1 is DFQATT and CDR2 is SNEGSKA (reference sequence). The CDR3 is made up of 11 amino acids. J was trimmed by 6 bases and V by 7 bases; bases with no gene match: 5. The CDR3 here is CSVAGGDGYTF. The CDR3 DNA follows: TGCAGTGTAGCAGGGGGAGATGGCTACACCTTC.

This clone turned up a few times. Other DNA variants within this sample encode the same CDR3. The chain has TRBV7-9 and TRBJ2-5; D is possibly TRBD1 (6 bases). The V gene lost 5 bases and the J gene lost 1 base, with 8 bases spanning the gap. The CDR3 contains 13 residues. Per the germline V gene, CDR1 is SEHNR and CDR2 is FQNEAQ (reference sequence). This CDR3 is CASSRGGQETQYF. The CDR3 DNA reads TGTGCCAGCAGCCGAGGGGGCCAAGAGACCCAGTACTTC. The whole variable domain, remainder taken from reference TRBV7-9 and TRBJ2-5, is DTGVSQNPRHKITKRGQNVTFRCDPISEHNRLYWYRQTLGQGPEFLTYFQNEAQLEKSRLLSDRFSAERPKGSFSTLEIQRTEQGDSAMYLCASSRGGQETQYFGPGTRLLVL.